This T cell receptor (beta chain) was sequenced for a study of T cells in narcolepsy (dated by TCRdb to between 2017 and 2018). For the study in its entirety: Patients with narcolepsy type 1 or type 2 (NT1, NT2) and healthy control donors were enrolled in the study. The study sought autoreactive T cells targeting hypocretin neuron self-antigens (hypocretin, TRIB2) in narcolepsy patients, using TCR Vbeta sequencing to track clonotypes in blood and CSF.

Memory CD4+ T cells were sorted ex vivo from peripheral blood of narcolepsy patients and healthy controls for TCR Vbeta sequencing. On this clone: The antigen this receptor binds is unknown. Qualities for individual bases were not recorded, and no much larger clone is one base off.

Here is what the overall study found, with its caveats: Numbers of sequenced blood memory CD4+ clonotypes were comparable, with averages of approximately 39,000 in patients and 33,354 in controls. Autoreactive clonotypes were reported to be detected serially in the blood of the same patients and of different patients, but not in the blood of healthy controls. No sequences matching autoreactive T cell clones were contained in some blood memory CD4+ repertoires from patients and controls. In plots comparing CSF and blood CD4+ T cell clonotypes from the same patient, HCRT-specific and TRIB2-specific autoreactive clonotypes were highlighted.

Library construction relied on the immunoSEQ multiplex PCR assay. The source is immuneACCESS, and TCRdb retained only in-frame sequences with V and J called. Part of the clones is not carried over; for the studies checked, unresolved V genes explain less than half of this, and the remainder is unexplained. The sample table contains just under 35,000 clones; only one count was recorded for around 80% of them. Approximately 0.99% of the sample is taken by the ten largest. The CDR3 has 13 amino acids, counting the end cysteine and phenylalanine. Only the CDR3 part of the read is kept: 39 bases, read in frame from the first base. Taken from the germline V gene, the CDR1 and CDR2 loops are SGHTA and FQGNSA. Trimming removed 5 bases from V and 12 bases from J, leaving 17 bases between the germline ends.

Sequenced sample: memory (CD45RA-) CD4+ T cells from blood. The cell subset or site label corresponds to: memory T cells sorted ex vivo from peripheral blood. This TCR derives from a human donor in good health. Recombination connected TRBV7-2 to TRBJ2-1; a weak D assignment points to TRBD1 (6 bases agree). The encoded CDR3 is CASSVETGLVQFF. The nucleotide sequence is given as TGTGCCAGCAGCGTCGAAACAGGGTTGGTGCAGTTCTTC. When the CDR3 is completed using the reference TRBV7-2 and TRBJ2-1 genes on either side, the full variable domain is GAGVSQSPSNKVTEKGKDVELRCDPISGHTALYWYRQSLGQGLEFLIYFQGNSAPDKSGLPSDRFSAERTGGSVSTLTIQRTQQEDSAVYLCASSVETGLVQFFGPGTRLTVL.